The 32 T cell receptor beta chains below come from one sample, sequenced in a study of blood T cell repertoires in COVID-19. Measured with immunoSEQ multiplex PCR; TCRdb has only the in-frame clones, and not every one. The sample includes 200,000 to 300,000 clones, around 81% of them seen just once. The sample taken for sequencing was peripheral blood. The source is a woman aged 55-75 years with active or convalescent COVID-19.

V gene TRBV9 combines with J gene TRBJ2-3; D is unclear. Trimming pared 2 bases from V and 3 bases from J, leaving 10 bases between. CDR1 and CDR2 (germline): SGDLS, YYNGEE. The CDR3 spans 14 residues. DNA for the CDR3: TGTGCCAGCAGCGTCCAGGTCAGGACAGATACGCAGTATTTT. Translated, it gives CASSVQVRTDTQYF.

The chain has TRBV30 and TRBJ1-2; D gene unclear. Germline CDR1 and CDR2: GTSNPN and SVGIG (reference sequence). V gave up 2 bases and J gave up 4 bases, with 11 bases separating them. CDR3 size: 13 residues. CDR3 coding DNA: TGTGCCTGGAGTAGGTCGGAGGTCTATGGCTACACCTTC. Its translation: CAWSRSEVYGYTF.

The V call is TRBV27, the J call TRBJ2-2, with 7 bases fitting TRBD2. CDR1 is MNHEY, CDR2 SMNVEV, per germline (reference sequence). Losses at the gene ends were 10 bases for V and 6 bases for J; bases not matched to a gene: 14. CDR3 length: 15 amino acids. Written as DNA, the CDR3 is TGTGCCAACCCGGGGGAGGGAGAAGGTTCCGGGGAGCTGTTTTTT. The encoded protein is CANPGEGEGSGELFF.

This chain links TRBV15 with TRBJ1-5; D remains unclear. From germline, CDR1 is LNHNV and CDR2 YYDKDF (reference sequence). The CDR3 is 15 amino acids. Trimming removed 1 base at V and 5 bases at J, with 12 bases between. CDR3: CATSRVKLFDQPQHF. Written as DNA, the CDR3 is TGTGCCACCAGCAGAGTAAAACTGTTCGATCAGCCCCAGCATTTT.

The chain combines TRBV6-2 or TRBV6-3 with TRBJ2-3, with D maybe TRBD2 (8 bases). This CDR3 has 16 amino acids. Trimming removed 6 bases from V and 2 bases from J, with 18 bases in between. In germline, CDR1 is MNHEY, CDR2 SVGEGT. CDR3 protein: CASSPRQGLDTDTQYF. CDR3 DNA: TGTGCCAGCAGCCCACGACAGGGACTAGACACAGATACGCAGTATTTT.

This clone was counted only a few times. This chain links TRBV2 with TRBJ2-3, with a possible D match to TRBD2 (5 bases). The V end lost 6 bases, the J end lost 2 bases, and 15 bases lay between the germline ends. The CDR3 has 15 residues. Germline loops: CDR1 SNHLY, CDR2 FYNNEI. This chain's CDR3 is CASRTEALYTDTQYF. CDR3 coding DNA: TGTGCCAGCAGGACGGAGGCGCTCTACACAGATACGCAGTATTTT.

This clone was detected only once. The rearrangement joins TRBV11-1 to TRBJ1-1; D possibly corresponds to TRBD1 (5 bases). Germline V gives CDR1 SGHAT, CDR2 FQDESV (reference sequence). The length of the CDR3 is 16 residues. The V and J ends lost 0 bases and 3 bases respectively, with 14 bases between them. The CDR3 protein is CASSLALGGGDTEAFF. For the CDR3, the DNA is TGTGCCAGCAGCTTAGCGCTCGGGGGAGGGGACACTGAAGCTTTCTTT.

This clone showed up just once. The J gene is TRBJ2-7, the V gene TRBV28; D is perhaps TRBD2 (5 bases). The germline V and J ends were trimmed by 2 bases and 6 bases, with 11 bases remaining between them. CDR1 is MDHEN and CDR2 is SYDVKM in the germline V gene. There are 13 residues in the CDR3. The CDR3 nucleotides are TGTGCCAGCAGTTTACCTGGACGGGGCGAGCAGTACGTC. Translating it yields CASSLPGRGEQYV.

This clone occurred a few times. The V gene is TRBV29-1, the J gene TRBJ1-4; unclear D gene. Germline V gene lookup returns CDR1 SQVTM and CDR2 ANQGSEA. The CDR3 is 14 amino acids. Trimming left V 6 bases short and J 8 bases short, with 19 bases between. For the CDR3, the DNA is TGCAGCGTCCTCCAGCCGGGAGGGAGAGAAAAACTGTTTTTT. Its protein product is CSVLQPGGREKLFF.

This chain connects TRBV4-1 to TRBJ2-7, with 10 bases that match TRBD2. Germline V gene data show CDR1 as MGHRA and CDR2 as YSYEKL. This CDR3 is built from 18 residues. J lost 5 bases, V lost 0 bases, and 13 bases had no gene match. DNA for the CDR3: TGCGCCAGCAGCCAAGAGACTAGCGGGCCGCCCACCTACGACGAGCAGTACTTC. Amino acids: CASSQETSGPPTYDEQYF.

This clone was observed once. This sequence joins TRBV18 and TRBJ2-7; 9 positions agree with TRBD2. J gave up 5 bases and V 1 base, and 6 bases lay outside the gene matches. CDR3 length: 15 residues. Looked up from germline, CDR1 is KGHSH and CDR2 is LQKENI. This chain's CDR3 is CASSPRSGRYHEQYF. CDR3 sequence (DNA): TGTGCCAGCTCACCACGGAGCGGGAGGTATCACGAGCAGTACTTC. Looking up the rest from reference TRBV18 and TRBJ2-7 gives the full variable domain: NAGVMQNPRHLVRRRGQEARLRCSPMKGHSHVYWYRQLPEEGLKFMVYLQKENIIDESGMPKERFSAEFPKEGPSILRIQQVVRGDSAAYFCASSPRSGRYHEQYFGPGTRLTVT.

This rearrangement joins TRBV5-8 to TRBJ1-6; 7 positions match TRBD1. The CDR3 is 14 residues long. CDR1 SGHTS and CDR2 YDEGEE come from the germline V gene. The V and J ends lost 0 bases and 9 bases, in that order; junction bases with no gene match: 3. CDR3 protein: CASSLEQGRSPLHF. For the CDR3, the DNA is TGTGCCAGCAGCTTGGAACAGGGGCGTTCACCCCTCCACTTT.

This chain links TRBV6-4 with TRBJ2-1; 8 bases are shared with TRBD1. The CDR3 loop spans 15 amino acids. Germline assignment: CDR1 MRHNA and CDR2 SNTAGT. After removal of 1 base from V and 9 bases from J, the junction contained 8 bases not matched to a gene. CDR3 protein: CASSDLSTGGSEQFF. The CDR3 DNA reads TGTGCCAGCAGTGACTTATCCACAGGGGGGAGTGAGCAGTTCTTC.

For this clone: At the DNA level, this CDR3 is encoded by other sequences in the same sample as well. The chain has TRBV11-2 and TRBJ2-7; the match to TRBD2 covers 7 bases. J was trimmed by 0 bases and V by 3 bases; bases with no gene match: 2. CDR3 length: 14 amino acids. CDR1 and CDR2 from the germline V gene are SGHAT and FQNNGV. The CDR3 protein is CASSLGGSSYEQYF. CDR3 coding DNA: TGTGCCAGCAGCTTGGGGGGGAGCTCCTACGAGCAGTACTTC.

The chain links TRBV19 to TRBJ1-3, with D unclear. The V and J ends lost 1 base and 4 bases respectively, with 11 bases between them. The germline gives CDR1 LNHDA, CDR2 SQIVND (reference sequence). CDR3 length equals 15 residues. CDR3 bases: TGTGCCAGTAGTATAGCCCCGCACGAGGGAAACACCATATATTTT. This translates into CASSIAPHEGNTIYF.

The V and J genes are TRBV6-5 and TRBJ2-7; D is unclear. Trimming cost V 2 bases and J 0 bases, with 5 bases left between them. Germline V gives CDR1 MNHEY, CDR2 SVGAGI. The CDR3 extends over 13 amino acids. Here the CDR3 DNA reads TGTGCCAGCAGTTACGGGCACTCCTACGAGCAGTACTTC. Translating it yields CASSYGHSYEQYF.

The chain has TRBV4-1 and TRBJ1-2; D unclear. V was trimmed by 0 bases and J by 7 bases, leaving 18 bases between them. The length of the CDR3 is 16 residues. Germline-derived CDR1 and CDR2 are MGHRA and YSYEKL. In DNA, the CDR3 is TGCGCCAGCAGCCAAGAGCCCCTCACGATAAGCGGTGGCTACACCTTC. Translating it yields CASSQEPLTISGGYTF.

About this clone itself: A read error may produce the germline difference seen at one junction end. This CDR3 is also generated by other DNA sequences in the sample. DNA of the CDR3: TGTGCCACCAGCAGAGAGGAGGGAGATGGATACACCTTC. Protein sequence: CATSREEGDGYTF. The chain links TRBV15 to TRBJ1-2; D not certain. The CDR3 spans 13 residues. Germline loops: CDR1 LNHNV, CDR2 YYDKDF (reference sequence).

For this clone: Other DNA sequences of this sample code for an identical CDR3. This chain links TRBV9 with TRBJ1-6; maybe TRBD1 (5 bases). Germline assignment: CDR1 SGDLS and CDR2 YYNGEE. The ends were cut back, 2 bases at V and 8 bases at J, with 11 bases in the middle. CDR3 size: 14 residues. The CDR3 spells CASSVGGGDSPLHF. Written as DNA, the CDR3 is TGTGCCAGCAGCGTCGGGGGAGGGGATTCACCCCTCCACTTT.

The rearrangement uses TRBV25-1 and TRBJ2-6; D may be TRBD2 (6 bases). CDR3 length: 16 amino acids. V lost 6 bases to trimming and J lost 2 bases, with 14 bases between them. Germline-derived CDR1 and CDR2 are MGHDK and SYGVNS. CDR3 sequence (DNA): TGTGCCAGCAGGGACGGGGGATCCCCTGGGGCCAACGTCCTGACTTTC. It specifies CASRDGGSPGANVLTF.

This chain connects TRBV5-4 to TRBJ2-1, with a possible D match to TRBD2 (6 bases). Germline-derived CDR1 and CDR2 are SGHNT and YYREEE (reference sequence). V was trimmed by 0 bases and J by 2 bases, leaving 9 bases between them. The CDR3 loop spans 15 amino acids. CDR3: CASSLGGGTYNEQFF. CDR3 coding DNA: TGTGCCAGCAGCTTGGGTGGAGGGACCTACAATGAGCAGTTCTTC.

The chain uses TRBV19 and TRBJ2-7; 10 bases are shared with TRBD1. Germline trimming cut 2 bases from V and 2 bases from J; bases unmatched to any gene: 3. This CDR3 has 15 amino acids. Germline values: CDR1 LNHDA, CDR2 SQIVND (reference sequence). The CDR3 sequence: CASSIRTGGAYEQYF. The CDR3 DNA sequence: TGTGCCAGTAGTATACGGACAGGGGGGGCCTACGAGCAGTACTTC.

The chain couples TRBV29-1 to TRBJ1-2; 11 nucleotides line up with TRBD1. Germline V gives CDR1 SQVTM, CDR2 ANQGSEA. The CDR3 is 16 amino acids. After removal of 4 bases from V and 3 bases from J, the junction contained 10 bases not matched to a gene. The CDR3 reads CSVAGTGGPSDYGYTF. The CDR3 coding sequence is TGCAGCGTTGCTGGGACAGGGGGTCCCTCTGACTATGGCTACACCTTC.

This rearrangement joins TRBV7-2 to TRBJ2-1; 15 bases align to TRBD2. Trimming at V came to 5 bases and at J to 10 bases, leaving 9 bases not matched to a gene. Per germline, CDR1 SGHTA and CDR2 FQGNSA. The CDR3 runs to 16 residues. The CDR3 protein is CASSPRTSGGAWEQFF. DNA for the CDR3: TGTGCCAGCAGCCCCCGGACTAGCGGGGGGGCGTGGGAGCAGTTCTTC.

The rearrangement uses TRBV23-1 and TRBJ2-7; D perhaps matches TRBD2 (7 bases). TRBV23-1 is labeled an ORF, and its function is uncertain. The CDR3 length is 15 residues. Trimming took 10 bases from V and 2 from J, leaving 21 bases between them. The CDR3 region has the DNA TGCGCCACCTCCCCAAGGGGGGGGGCTACCTACGAGCAGTACGTC. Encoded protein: CATSPRGGATYEQYV.

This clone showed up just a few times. The CDR3 is CASRRTGPNYGYTF. The CDR3 nucleotides are TGTGCCAGCAGGAGGACAGGGCCTAACTATGGCTACACCTTC. This chain links TRBV6-5 with TRBJ1-2; 8 nucleotides line up with TRBD1. The V segment lost 6 bases and the J segment 0 bases; nucleotides outside the gene matches: 3. Germline lookup yields CDR1 MNHEY and CDR2 SVGAGI. The CDR3 spans 14 residues.

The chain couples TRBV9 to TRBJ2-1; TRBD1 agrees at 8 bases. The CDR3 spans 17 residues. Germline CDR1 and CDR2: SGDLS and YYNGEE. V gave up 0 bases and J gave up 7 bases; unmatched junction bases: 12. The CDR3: CASSVGDGTGKVNEQFF. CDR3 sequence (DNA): TGTGCCAGCAGCGTAGGCGACGGGACAGGAAAAGTAAATGAGCAGTTCTTC.

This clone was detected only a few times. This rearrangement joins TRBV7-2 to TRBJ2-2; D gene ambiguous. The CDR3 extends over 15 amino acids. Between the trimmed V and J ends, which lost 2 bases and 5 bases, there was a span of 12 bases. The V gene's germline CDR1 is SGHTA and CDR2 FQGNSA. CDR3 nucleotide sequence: TGTGCCAGCAGCTTAATGGCAGTCATGACCGGGGAGCTGTTTTTT. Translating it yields CASSLMAVMTGELFF.

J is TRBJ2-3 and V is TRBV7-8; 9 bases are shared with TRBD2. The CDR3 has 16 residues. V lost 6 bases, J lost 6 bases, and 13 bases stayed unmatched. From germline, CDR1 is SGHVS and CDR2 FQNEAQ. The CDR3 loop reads CASRGSGAGGPDTQYF. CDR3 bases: TGTGCCAGCAGAGGATCTGGGGCGGGGGGGCCGGATACGCAGTATTTT.

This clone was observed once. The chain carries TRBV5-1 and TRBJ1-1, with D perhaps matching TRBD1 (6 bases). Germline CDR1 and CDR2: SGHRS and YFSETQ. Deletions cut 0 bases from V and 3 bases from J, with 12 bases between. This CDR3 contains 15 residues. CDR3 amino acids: CASSLAPDRHTEAFF. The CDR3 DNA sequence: TGCGCCAGCAGCTTGGCACCGGACAGACACACTGAAGCTTTCTTT.

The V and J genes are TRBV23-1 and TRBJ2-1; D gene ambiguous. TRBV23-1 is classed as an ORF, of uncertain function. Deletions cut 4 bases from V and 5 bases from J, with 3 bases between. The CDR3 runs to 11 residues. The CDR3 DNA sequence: TGCGCCAGCAGTCCTCACAATGAGCAGTTCTTC. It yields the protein CASSPHNEQFF.

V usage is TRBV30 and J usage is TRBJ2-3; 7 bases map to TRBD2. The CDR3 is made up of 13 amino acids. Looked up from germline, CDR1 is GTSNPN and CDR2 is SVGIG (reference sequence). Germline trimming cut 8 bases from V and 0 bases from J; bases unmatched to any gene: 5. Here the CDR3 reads CARMGGSTDTQYF. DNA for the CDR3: TGTGCCCGGATGGGGGGGAGCACAGATACGCAGTATTTT.